Below are 31 T cell receptor beta chains sequenced from a single sample in a study of CD8+CD57+ T cells in acquired aplastic anemia. TCR beta VDJ and CDR3 profiling used genomic DNA as template. TCRdb reprocessed the reads with MiXCR, giving one entry per CDR3 protein. Of about 150,000 distinct CDR3 sequences listed, roughly half are singletons. Before being chosen for sequencing, patients had shown CD8+CD57+ cell expansion by flow cytometry. Input material: sorted CD4+, CD8+, or CD8+CD57+ T cells (not recorded which) from PBMCs. These receptors all stem from a human donor with aplastic anemia.

This clonotype was counted ten times or more. J is TRBJ2-3 and V is TRBV19, with D uncertain. Trimming shortened V by 4 bases and J by 2 bases, and 10 bases separated the two germline ends. Germline V lookup: CDR1 LNHDA, CDR2 SQIVND (reference sequence). The CDR3 runs to 14 residues. CDR3 amino acids: CASSKARPTDTQYF. The DNA for the CDR3 is TGTGCCAGTAGTAAGGCAAGGCCCACAGATACGCAGTATTTT. The full variable domain, rest sourced from reference TRBV19 and TRBJ2-3, is DGGITQSPKYLFRKEGQNVTLSCEQNLNHDAMYWYRQDPGQGLRLIYYSQIVNDFQKGDIAEGYSVSREKKESFPLTVTSAQKNPTAFYLCASSKARPTDTQYFGPGTRLTVL.

This rearrangement joins TRBV25-1 to TRBJ1-6; 10 nucleotides line up with TRBD1. CDR3 length: 17 residues. J gave up 7 bases and V 4 bases, and 10 bases lay outside the gene matches. Germline CDR1 and CDR2: MGHDK and SYGVNS. For the CDR3, the DNA is TGTGCCAGCAGTGGTGGAAGGGGGACAGGGGAGAATTCACCCCTCCACTTT. Translating it yields CASSGGRGTGENSPLHF.

This clonotype has at least ten counts. The chain recombines TRBV7-9 with TRBJ1-2; unclear D gene. Deletions cut 1 base from V and 7 bases from J, with 16 bases between. From germline, CDR1 is SEHNR and CDR2 FQNEAQ (reference sequence). This CDR3 is built from 15 residues. The CDR3 DNA is TGTGCCAGCAGCTTAGGGGGTGACTACCTCAGTGGCTACACCTTC. Protein sequence: CASSLGGDYLSGYTF.

The V gene is TRBV11-2, the J gene TRBJ2-7; 10 nucleotides agree with TRBD1. This CDR3 contains 16 residues. CDR1 is SGHAT and CDR2 is FQNNGV in the germline V gene. J lost 4 bases, V lost 0 bases, and 6 bases had no gene match. The CDR3 loop reads CASSLENGGQGYEQYF. The CDR3, as DNA: TGTGCCAGCAGCTTAGAGAATGGGGGACAGGGGTACGAGCAGTACTTC.

As regards this clonotype: A clone one base away is much larger, so this may be a read error. This rearrangement joins TRBV4-2 to TRBJ1-4; D gene uncertain. In germline, CDR1 is LGHNA, CDR2 YNFKEQ. The CDR3 has 11 amino acids. The CDR3 sequence is CSSSMNEKLFF. The CDR3 region has the DNA TGTTCCAGCTCGATGAATGAAAAACTGTTTTTT.

This clonotype was detected only a few times. This chain joins TRBV25-1 and TRBJ2-1; 13 bases match TRBD2. Germline trimming cut 0 bases from V and 4 bases from J; bases unmatched to any gene: 6. Looked up from germline, CDR1 is MGHDK and CDR2 is SYGVNS. The CDR3 consists of 18 residues. The CDR3 DNA sequence: TGTGCCAGCAGTGAATATAGGACTAGCGGGGGACGATACAATGAGCAGTTCTTC. It translates to CASSEYRTSGGRYNEQFF.

The rearrangement links TRBV24-1 to TRBJ2-3; 9 bases are a match to TRBD1. J gave up 8 bases and V 4 bases, and 15 bases lay outside the gene matches. CDR1 is KGHDR and CDR2 is SFDVKD in the germline V gene. The CDR3 covers 17 residues. The CDR3 bases are TGTGCCACCAGTGACTCTACGGACAGGGGCGATCGAGTTACGCAGTATTTT. Translated, it gives CATSDSTDRGDRVTQYF.

This clonotype has a handful of counts. The J gene is TRBJ1-3, the V gene TRBV11-2, with D hard to call. Germline CDR1 and CDR2: SGHAT and FQNNGV. This CDR3 has 15 amino acids. V lost 5 bases and J lost 7, with 18 bases in between. The CDR3 region has the DNA TGTGCCAGCAGCCCTAGACGGAACATTAGGAACACCATATATTTT. This encodes CASSPRRNIRNTIYF.

This sequence joins TRBV2 and TRBJ2-1; D may be TRBD1 or TRBD2 (5 bases each). This CDR3 region has 15 residues. Germline V gene sequence: CDR1 SNHLY, CDR2 FYNNEI. The germline V and J ends were trimmed by 7 bases and 0 bases, with 13 bases remaining between them. CDR3 DNA: TGTGCCAGCAATCCTGAGGGACCCTCCTACAATGAGCAGTTCTTC. The encoded protein is CASNPEGPSYNEQFF.

This rearrangement joins TRBV13 to TRBJ1-6; D not resolved. Trimming left V 6 bases short and J 7 bases short, with 13 bases between. The CDR3 is made up of 14 amino acids. From germline, CDR1 is PRHDT and CDR2 FYEKMQ (reference sequence). The CDR3 region is CASSYSSGNSPLHF. The CDR3 region has the DNA TGTGCCAGCAGTTACTCATCCGGGAATTCACCCCTCCACTTT.

The J gene is TRBJ2-7, the V gene TRBV29-1; perhaps TRBD1 as D (6 bases). The CDR3 is made up of 14 amino acids. Germline V lookup: CDR1 SQVTM, CDR2 ANQGSEA. The V and J ends lost 5 bases and 4 bases respectively, with 18 bases between them. As DNA, the CDR3 is TGCAGCGTTCTGACAGGTACCCTAGGGTACGAGCAGTACTTC. Protein: CSVLTGTLGYEQYF.

The chain has TRBV19 and TRBJ2-1; D is perhaps TRBD1 (6 bases). The CDR3 consists of 13 residues. Germline V lookup: CDR1 LNHDA, CDR2 SQIVND (reference sequence). Trimming took 4 bases from V and 10 from J, leaving 14 bases between them. The CDR3 sequence is CASSKWDNREQFF. The CDR3, as DNA: TGTGCCAGTAGTAAATGGGACAACCGCGAGCAGTTCTTC.

CDR3 DNA: TGCAGTTCACCGGGACTAGCGGGAGGGAAGGAGCAGTTCTTC. It specifies CSSPGLAGGKEQFF. This sequence joins TRBV20-1 and TRBJ2-7; 16 nucleotides agree with TRBD2. Gene TRBJ2-1 matches the end of the DNA better, so the J call may be wrong. Germline lookup yields CDR1 DFQATT and CDR2 SNEGSKA (reference sequence). CDR3 size: 14 residues.

This clonotype was picked up a small number of times. The V gene is TRBV10-3, the J gene TRBJ2-3, with a tentative D call TRBD2 (7 bases). Germline CDR1 ENHRY, CDR2 SYGVKD. V was clipped by 8 bases and J by 2 bases, with 11 bases between them. The CDR3 loop spans 13 amino acids. The CDR3 region is CAIGGGPTDTQYF. The CDR3 DNA is TGTGCCATCGGGGGGGGGCCCACAGATACGCAGTATTTT.

This clonotype has a single count. This chain connects TRBV2 to TRBJ2-2; maybe TRBD2 (6 bases). Trimming took off 6 bases at V and 4 bases at J, with 12 bases between the two ends. Germline CDR1 and CDR2: SNHLY and FYNNEI. The CDR3 totals 14 residues. The CDR3 sequence is CASREGLRTGELFF. DNA for the CDR3: TGTGCCAGCAGGGAGGGACTCCGCACCGGGGAGCTGTTTTTT.

This clonotype has a count of ten or more. This rearrangement joins TRBV4-1 to TRBJ2-3, with 7 bases fitting TRBD2. The CDR3 is 17 residues long. Per the germline V gene, CDR1 is MGHRA and CDR2 is YSYEKL. J gave up 1 base and V 0 bases, and 7 bases lay outside the gene matches. DNA of the CDR3: TGCGCCAGCAGCCAAGACGTGTCGGGGGGTGGCACAGATACGCAGTATTTT. Its protein product is CASSQDVSGGGTDTQYF.

Ten or more counts support this clonotype. V usage is TRBV5-6 and J usage is TRBJ2-3; 8 bases are shared with TRBD2. J lost 6 bases, V lost 4 bases, and 7 bases had no gene match. The CDR3 is made up of 14 amino acids. The V gene's germline CDR1 is SGHDT and CDR2 YYEEEE. In DNA, the CDR3 is TGTGCCAGCAGCGTTAGCGGGGCCGTCGATACGCAGTATTTT. This gives the protein CASSVSGAVDTQYF.

The genes are TRBV7-3 and TRBJ2-7; D uncertain. The ends were cut back, 3 bases at V and 5 bases at J, with 5 bases in the middle. The CDR3 runs 11 residues. Germline values: CDR1 SGHTA, CDR2 FQGTGA. The CDR3 nucleotides are TGTGCCAGCAGCTTGTGGAACGAGCAGTACTTC. It specifies CASSLWNEQYF.

This chain joins TRBV9 and TRBJ2-5, with unresolved D. CDR1 SGDLS and CDR2 YYNGEE come from the germline V gene. V was trimmed by 0 bases and J by 3 bases, leaving 6 bases between them. There are 13 residues in the CDR3. The CDR3 is CASSVGPEETQYF. The CDR3 region has the DNA TGTGCCAGCAGCGTAGGACCGGAAGAGACCCAGTACTTC.

This clonotype was seen ten or more times. This rearrangement joins TRBV6-5 to TRBJ2-7; D remains ambiguous. The CDR3 consists of 15 residues. Between the trimmed V and J ends, which lost 3 bases and 1 base, there was a span of 13 bases. Germline lookup yields CDR1 MNHEY and CDR2 SVGAGI. CDR3 protein: CASSYGRTASYEQYF. The CDR3 DNA reads as TGTGCCAGCAGTTATGGCAGGACGGCGTCCTACGAGCAGTACTTC.

This clonotype was seen more than once but under ten times. A much larger clone is a single base away; this may be a read error. This chain connects TRBV5-6 to TRBJ1-2; D not resolved. The CDR3 consists of 15 residues. Germline assignment: CDR1 SGHDT and CDR2 YYEEEE. V shed 4 bases and J shed 0 bases, with 13 bases lying between them. For the CDR3, the DNA is TGTGCCAGCAGCCTCGGTGGGAGGCCTAACTATGGCTACACCTTC. This translates into CASSLGGRPNYGYTF.

This clonotype was recorded at least ten times. The rearrangement links TRBV7-9 to TRBJ1-2, with 10 bases aligning to TRBD1. Germline CDR1 SEHNR, CDR2 FQNEAQ (reference sequence). The CDR3 has 14 amino acids. V was pared by 5 bases and J by 6 bases, with 6 bases of the junction left unmatched. CDR3 region: CASSEGQGDHGYTF. DNA for the CDR3: TGTGCCAGCAGCGAAGGACAGGGGGACCATGGCTACACCTTC.

The rearrangement joins TRBV5-1 to TRBJ2-7; D is unresolved. The V gene's germline CDR1 is SGHRS and CDR2 YFSETQ. Deletions cut 2 bases from V and 3 bases from J, with 9 bases between. This CDR3 has 13 amino acids. This chain's CDR3 is CASSFGPIYEQYF. The CDR3 region has the DNA TGCGCCAGCAGCTTCGGGCCTATCTACGAGCAGTACTTC.

The chain is built from TRBV29-1 and TRBJ2-7, with D perhaps given as TRBD1 or TRBD2 (7 bases each). The CDR3 length is 13 residues. Germline assignment: CDR1 SQVTM and CDR2 ANQGSEA. V was trimmed by 1 base and J by 6 bases, leaving 13 bases between them. The CDR3 sequence: CSVEAGGGLEQYF. In DNA form, the CDR3 reads TGCAGCGTTGAAGCAGGGGGAGGGCTCGAGCAGTACTTC.

This clonotype was recorded many times. The chain uses TRBV6-1 and TRBJ1-6, with 8 bases identical to TRBD1. The CDR3 length is 14 residues. J gave up 5 bases and V 6 bases, and 3 bases lay outside the gene matches. The germline V gene has CDR1 MNHNS and CDR2 SASEGT. CDR3 DNA: TGTGCCAGCAGCGCGACAGGGGATAATTCACCCCTCCACTTT. Protein product: CASSATGDNSPLHF.

This clonotype occurred a few times. The V gene is TRBV6-9, the J gene TRBJ2-3, with 12 bases fitting TRBD2. Germline CDR1 is MNHGY and CDR2 is SVAAGI. The V segment lost 2 bases and the J segment 2 bases; nucleotides outside the gene matches: 14. The length of the CDR3 is 20 residues. In DNA, the CDR3 is TGTGCCAGCAGTTATGGCCCTAGCGGGGGGGCCGCTCTCCCCACAGATACGCAGTATTTT. This translates into CASSYGPSGGAALPTDTQYF.

The rearrangement uses TRBV20-1 and TRBJ1-6, with D possibly being TRBD1 (5 bases). This CDR3 has 13 amino acids. Germline assignment: CDR1 DFQATT and CDR2 SNEGSKA (reference sequence). V lost 6 bases to trimming and J lost 10 bases, with 16 bases between them. The CDR3 DNA is TGCAGTGCGCGGACCGGGGGAGACTCACCCCTCCACTTT. Its protein product is CSARTGGDSPLHF.

In this sample, this clonotype turned up a few times. This sequence joins TRBV6-1 and TRBJ2-1; D is perhaps TRBD1 (6 bases). V dropped 8 bases and J dropped 8 bases, with 13 bases sitting between them. CDR1 is MNHNS, CDR2 SASEGT, per germline. CDR3 length equals 12 residues. The CDR3 is CASGGDLYEQFF. The CDR3, as DNA: TGTGCCAGCGGGGGCGACCTCTATGAGCAGTTCTTC.

This clonotype was detected ten times or more. J is TRBJ1-1 and V is TRBV14, with TRBD1 matching over 9 bases. With V trimmed by 4 bases and J by 3 bases, 6 bases remained unmatched. Germline CDR1 SGHDN, CDR2 FVKESK. The CDR3 extends over 15 amino acids. The CDR3 loop is CASSPNGQGYTEAFF. The CDR3 DNA reads as TGTGCCAGCAGCCCAAACGGACAGGGGTACACTGAAGCTTTCTTT.

This chain links TRBV2 with TRBJ2-1; TRBD1 is a possible D gene (6 bases). The CDR3 contains 13 residues. Between the trimmed V and J ends, which lost 7 bases and 8 bases, there was a span of 15 bases. Germline loops: CDR1 SNHLY, CDR2 FYNNEI. The CDR3 bases are TGTGCCAGCAACGACAGGAGAAACGATGAGCAGTTCTTC. It codes for CASNDRRNDEQFF.

The gene calls are TRBV25-1 and TRBJ2-7; the D gene is possibly TRBD2 (6 bases). Trimming took off 8 bases at V and 3 bases at J, with 17 bases between the two ends. This CDR3 spans 14 amino acids. CDR1 is MGHDK, CDR2 SYGVNS, per germline. CDR3 nucleotides: TGTGCCAGCCAAGAGTTAGGGACTCTCTACGAGCAGTACTTC. Translated, it gives CASQELGTLYEQYF.